Described below is a single T cell receptor beta chain sequence and its context. Its antigen is unidentified. The data originate from a study of immune cell composition in non-small cell lung cancer. Overall study findings and caveats: TIL tumour reactivity correlated with maximal tumour-associated clone frequency in adenocarcinoma. Tumour TCR-beta clonality was not significantly tied to smoking pack-years.

The normal lung sample lay at least 3 cm, and maximally far, from the tumour. Frozen unsorted single-cell suspensions supplied the genomic DNA. Libraries were prepared by immunoSEQ multiplex PCR; TCRdb keeps only in-frame clonotypes and omits some of them. The sample holds approximately 1,000 clones, around 74% seen once. The CDR3 runs to 18 residues. CDR1 and CDR2 (germline): SGHDN, FVKESK. Trimming removed 6 bases at V and 6 bases at J, with 28 bases between. Sequenced input: non-adjacent lung tissue. This chain joins TRBV14 and TRBJ2-3, with D perhaps TRBD1 (6 bases). This TCR was recovered from a human donor with non-small cell lung cancer. CDR3 DNA: TGTGCCAGCAGGTACATATACGGGGAGAGGGGGTTTCTGGATACGCAGTATTTT. This translates into CASRYIYGERGFLDTQYF.